These 21 T cell receptor beta chains were all obtained from the same sample, sequenced in a study of blood T cell repertoires in COVID-19. This table comes from immunoSEQ multiplex PCR, and its TCRdb copy is limited to in-frame clones, with some not included. The sample lists fewer than 200,000 clones; about four fifths were seen once. Sequencing used peripheral blood. The receptor source for this set is a woman aged 80 or older with acute or convalescent COVID-19.

The chain is built from TRBV7-6 and TRBJ1-4, with D perhaps matching TRBD1 (5 bases). Germline V gene lookup returns CDR1 SGHVS and CDR2 FNYEAQ. Trimming removed 0 bases from V and 8 bases from J, with 13 bases in between. The CDR3 consists of 15 residues. The CDR3 loop reads CASSLAGGYGEKLFF. The CDR3 DNA reads TGTGCCAGCAGCTTAGCGGGGGGGTATGGGGAAAAACTGTTTTTT. The complete variable domain, with remaining parts taken from reference TRBV7-6 and TRBJ1-4, reads GAGVSQSPRYKVTKRGQDVALRCDPISGHVSLYWYRQALGQGPEFLTYFNYEAQQDKSGLPNDRFSAERPEGSISTLTIQRTEQRDSAMYRCASSLAGGYGEKLFFGSGTQLSVL.

The chain carries TRBV18 and TRBJ1-2; D unresolved. Between the trimmed V and J ends, which lost 2 bases and 5 bases, there was a span of 15 bases. CDR3 length: 15 amino acids. Germline CDR1 and CDR2: KGHSH and LQKENI. As DNA, the CDR3 is TGTGCCAGCTCACCATCCGGGGATCCATGGTATGGCTACACCTTC. This codes for CASSPSGDPWYGYTF.

This rearrangement joins TRBV6-6 to TRBJ1-4; D unclear. This CDR3 has 15 residues. The V and J ends lost 7 bases and 4 bases respectively, with 16 bases between them. Looked up from germline, CDR1 is MNHNY and CDR2 is SVGAGI (reference sequence). The CDR3: CASTYRDLGNEKLFF. The CDR3 coding sequence is TGTGCCAGCACCTACCGGGATCTTGGTAATGAAAAACTGTTTTTT.

The rearrangement joins TRBV5-4 to TRBJ2-1; 10 nucleotides line up with TRBD2. The length of the CDR3 is 16 residues. The V and J ends lost 2 bases and 6 bases, in that order; junction bases with no gene match: 8. Germline V gene lookup returns CDR1 SGHNT and CDR2 YYREEE (reference sequence). CDR3 protein: CASSLGGAGGPNEQFF. Here the CDR3 DNA reads TGTGCCAGCAGCTTAGGGGGAGCGGGGGGGCCCAATGAGCAGTTCTTC.

The V and J genes are TRBV11-3 and TRBJ2-3; 10 bases are a match to TRBD2. The V and J ends lost 6 bases and 0 bases, in that order; junction bases with no gene match: 6. The CDR3 has 16 residues. Germline V lookup: CDR1 SGHNT, CDR2 YENEEA. The CDR3 sequence: CASSSRAGGSTDTQYF. The CDR3 DNA reads TGTGCCAGCAGTTCTCGAGCGGGGGGGAGCACAGATACGCAGTATTTT. The full variable domain, rest sourced from reference TRBV11-3 and TRBJ2-3, is EAGVVQSPRYKIIEKKQPVAFWCNPISGHNTLYWYLQNLGQGPELLIRYENEEAVDDSQLPKDRFSAERLKGVDSTLKIQPAELGDSAVYLCASSSRAGGSTDTQYFGPGTRLTVL.

The chain links TRBV23-1 to TRBJ2-6, with 7 bases aligning to TRBD1. TRBV23-1 is placed among ORFs of uncertain function. This CDR3 is built from 18 residues. Losses at the gene ends were 3 bases for V and 2 bases for J; bases not matched to a gene: 10. In DNA form, the CDR3 reads TGCGCCAGCAGTCATAAGGACAGGCTGCGGCCTGGGGCCAACGTCCTGACTTTC. Residues: CASSHKDRLRPGANVLTF.

This rearrangement joins TRBV10-2 to TRBJ1-6, with TRBD1 matching over 9 bases. The CDR3 is made up of 17 amino acids. Germline trimming cut 1 base from V and 7 bases from J; bases unmatched to any gene: 8. Germline CDR1 and CDR2: WSHSY and SAAADI. The DNA for the CDR3 is TGCGCCAGCAGTGAGTTATTAGGTGGACAGGGGAATTCACCCCTCCACTTT. Protein product: CASSELLGGQGNSPLHF.

The V gene is TRBV30, the J gene TRBJ2-3; 9 bases fit TRBD2. The junction had 10 bases not matched to a gene; V was cut back by 3 bases and J by 6 bases. The germline gives CDR1 GTSNPN, CDR2 SVGIG (reference sequence). This CDR3 spans 15 amino acids. CDR3 coding DNA: TGTGCCTGGAGCAGTGGCGGGGGGGCTTGGGATACGCAGTATTTT. Encoded protein: CAWSSGGGAWDTQYF.

The chain carries TRBV19 and TRBJ2-7; 7 bases are shared with TRBD2. This CDR3 has 15 residues. The junction had 8 bases not matched to a gene; V was cut back by 3 bases and J by 3 bases. CDR1 LNHDA and CDR2 SQIVND come from the germline V gene (reference sequence). The chain's CDR3 is CASSIDPGGLYEQYF. The CDR3 DNA reads as TGTGCCAGTAGTATTGACCCGGGAGGACTCTACGAGCAGTACTTC.

V and J are TRBV7-2 and TRBJ2-1, with TRBD1 matching 9 bases. Germline CDR1 reads SGHTA; CDR2 reads FQGNSA. V was pared by 2 bases and J by 7 bases, with 12 bases of the junction left unmatched. This CDR3 comprises 17 residues. This CDR3 reads CASSLKWGTGTRNEQFF. The CDR3 DNA is TGTGCCAGCAGCTTAAAGTGGGGGACAGGGACGAGAAATGAGCAGTTCTTC.

The sample holds a few counts of this clone. The gene calls are TRBV7-2 and TRBJ2-5; perhaps TRBD1 as D (6 bases). The CDR3 covers 13 residues. Germline CDR1 is SGHTA and CDR2 is FQGNSA. Trimming removed 3 bases from V and 3 bases from J, with 8 bases in between. Here the CDR3 reads CASSFQGKETQYF. CDR3 nucleotide sequence: TGTGCCAGCAGCTTCCAGGGGAAAGAGACCCAGTACTTC.

The chain links TRBV6-2 or TRBV6-3 to TRBJ1-5, with D possibly TRBD1 on 6 matching bases. Trimming pared 5 bases from V and 1 base from J, leaving 9 bases between. Germline assignment: CDR1 MNHEY and CDR2 SVGEGT. This CDR3 is built from 14 residues. CDR3 in amino acids: CASSRGASNQPQHF. The CDR3 coding sequence is TGTGCCAGCAGTCGGGGGGCGAGCAATCAGCCCCAGCATTTT.

In its sample, this clone was seen a few times. This sample includes further DNA sequences coding for the same CDR3. The chain combines TRBV9 with TRBJ1-3; D uncertain. In germline, CDR1 is SGDLS, CDR2 YYNGEE. V was clipped by 3 bases and J by 2 bases, with 9 bases between them. The CDR3 is 14 residues long. The CDR3, as DNA: TGTGCCAGCAGCGCCAGAAACACTGGAAACACCATATATTTT. It encodes CASSARNTGNTIYF.

This chain connects TRBV7-8 to TRBJ2-7; 7 positions match TRBD2. Germline V CDR1 and CDR2: SGHVS, FQNEAQ. The CDR3 has 15 residues. The V and J ends lost 5 bases and 4 bases, in that order; junction bases with no gene match: 11. CDR3 amino acids: CASSQAPGGPYEQYF. CDR3 bases: TGTGCCAGCAGCCAAGCCCCGGGGGGACCATACGAGCAGTACTTC.

The rearrangement links TRBV13 to TRBJ2-3, with 8 positions matching TRBD2. Per the germline V gene, CDR1 is PRHDT and CDR2 is FYEKMQ (reference sequence). With 6 bases clipped from V and 2 bases from J, the junction kept 7 bases outside the gene matches. CDR3 length: 15 residues. CDR3 region: CASRRTSGSTDTQYF. For the CDR3, the DNA is TGTGCCAGCAGACGAACTAGCGGCTCCACAGATACGCAGTATTTT.

This clone was observed a few times. The gene calls are TRBV5-1 and TRBJ1-2; 8 nucleotides align to TRBD1. V lost 3 bases to trimming and J lost 4 bases; unmatched junction nucleotides: 5. This CDR3 is 14 amino acids long. Germline V gene lookup returns CDR1 SGHRS and CDR2 YFSETQ. CDR3 region: CASSSDRESYGYTF. Written as DNA, the CDR3 is TGCGCCAGCAGCTCGGACAGGGAGTCCTATGGCTACACCTTC.

This chain links TRBV24-1 with TRBJ1-3; tentative D call: TRBD1 (6 bases). Germline lookup yields CDR1 KGHDR and CDR2 SFDVKD. The CDR3 covers 15 residues. V lost 6 bases, J lost 4 bases, and 15 bases lay in between. Here the CDR3 DNA reads TGTGCCACCAGTAAACCCGGGACACCAGGAAACACCATATATTTT. Translation: CATSKPGTPGNTIYF.

V is TRBV19 and J is TRBJ2-3; perhaps TRBD2 as D (7 bases). The V gene's germline CDR1 is LNHDA and CDR2 SQIVND (reference sequence). The CDR3 has 18 amino acids. Between the trimmed V and J ends, which lost 0 bases and 1 base, there was a span of 17 bases. The CDR3 region is CASSIERGGTGRTDTQYF. The CDR3 DNA follows: TGTGCCAGTAGTATAGAGAGGGGGGGTACAGGACGCACAGATACGCAGTATTTT. Full variable domain (rest looked up from reference TRBV19 and TRBJ2-3): DGGITQSPKYLFRKEGQNVTLSCEQNLNHDAMYWYRQDPGQGLRLIYYSQIVNDFQKGDIAEGYSVSREKKESFPLTVTSAQKNPTAFYLCASSIERGGTGRTDTQYFGPGTRLTVL.

The chain's CDR3 is CASSYQGQAGANVLTF. The CDR3 region has the DNA TGTGCCAGCAGTTATCAGGGTCAGGCTGGGGCCAACGTCCTGACTTTC. The rearrangement uses TRBV6-5 and TRBJ2-6; maybe TRBD1 (5 bases). Germline V gene data show CDR1 as MNHEY and CDR2 as SVGAGI. Trimming stripped 3 bases from V and 2 bases from J, with 11 bases between. The CDR3 length is 16 residues.

V gene TRBV9 combines with J gene TRBJ1-2; D might be TRBD1 (6 bases). V lost 8 bases and J lost 2, with 10 bases in between. The CDR3 has 12 amino acids. Germline CDR1 reads SGDLS; CDR2 reads YYNGEE. The CDR3 loop is CASTRGNYGYTF. CDR3 coding DNA: TGTGCCAGTACGAGGGGGAACTATGGCTACACCTTC.

The chain uses TRBV10-1 and TRBJ2-7; D gene uncertain. Germline-derived CDR1 and CDR2 are WNHNN and SYGVQD (reference sequence). The ends were cut back, 7 bases at V and 2 bases at J, with 15 bases in the middle. The length of the CDR3 is 14 residues. The CDR3 here is CASTDDRHPYEQYF. CDR3 nucleotides: TGCGCCAGCACCGACGACCGACACCCCTACGAGCAGTACTTC.